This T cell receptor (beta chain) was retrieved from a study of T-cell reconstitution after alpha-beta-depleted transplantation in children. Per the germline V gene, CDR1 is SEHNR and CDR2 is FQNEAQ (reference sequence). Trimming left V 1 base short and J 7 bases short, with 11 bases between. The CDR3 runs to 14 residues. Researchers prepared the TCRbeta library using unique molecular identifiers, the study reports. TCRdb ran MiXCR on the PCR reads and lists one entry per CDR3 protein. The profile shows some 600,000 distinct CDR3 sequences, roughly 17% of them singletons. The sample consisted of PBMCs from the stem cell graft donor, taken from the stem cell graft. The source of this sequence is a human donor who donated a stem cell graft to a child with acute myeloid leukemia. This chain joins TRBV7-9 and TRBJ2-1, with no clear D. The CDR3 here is CASSLEPTGNEQFF. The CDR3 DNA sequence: TGTGCCAGCAGCTTAGAGCCTACTGGGAATGAGCAGTTCTTC.